This T cell receptor (beta chain) was sequenced for a study of blood T cell repertoires in COVID-19. The wider study: COVID-19 samples, acute and convalescent, were from the United States, Italy and Spain. T cells, B-cell-depleted T cells, or PBMCs supplied cDNA or gDNA.

The V end lost 4 bases, the J end lost 0 bases, and 10 bases lay between the germline ends. The CDR3 runs to 14 residues. Germline V gene lookup returns CDR1 MNHEY and CDR2 SVGEGT. Individuals drawn from approximately 22 US areas were roughly 18 to 100 years old. Donors in Cohort 3 who had recovered were those with two negative PCRs, healthcare professional clearance, or resolution of their symptoms. Only in-frame clones appear in the TCRdb table, and some are missing; sequencing was by immunoSEQ multiplex PCR. In the table there are 310,000 or so clones, around 90% of which are singletons. The chain joins TRBV6-2 or TRBV6-3 to TRBJ2-7; D possibly corresponds to TRBD2 (5 bases). The receptor comes from a woman between 40 and 55 years old who had recovered from COVID-19. The sequenced sample consisted of PBMCs or T cells enriched from blood (not recorded which). CDR3 amino acids: CASSSSGYSYEQYF. The CDR3 DNA is TGTGCCAGCAGTTCCAGCGGATACTCCTACGAGCAGTACTTC.